What follows are 29 T cell receptor beta chains derived from one specimen sequenced in a study of identical twins. TCRdb analysed the 5' RACE reads with MiXCR anew, one entry per CDR3 protein. The sample holds some 790,000 distinct CDR3 sequences, 15% to 20% seen once. This sample also belongs to another study, concerning T cells expressing NK-cell markers.

Sequenced input: PBMCs. These receptors were taken from a woman aged 18 to 35 in good health.

This chain joins TRBV6-1 and TRBJ1-1; tentative D call: TRBD1 (5 bases). The germline CDR1 and CDR2 sequences are MNHNS and SASEGT. V was clipped by 7 bases and J by 3 bases, with 6 bases between them. The CDR3 spans 11 residues. CDR3 DNA: TGTGCCAGCATAGGGGACACTGAAGCTTTCTTT. This gives the protein CASIGDTEAFF.

This clonotype appeared once. J is TRBJ2-2 and V is TRBV29-1, with D maybe TRBD1 (5 bases). Trimming took 5 bases from V and 6 from J, leaving 16 bases between them. The CDR3 extends over 14 amino acids. Germline V gives CDR1 SQVTM, CDR2 ANQGSEA. In DNA form, the CDR3 reads TGCAGCGTTCGGTCCCAGGGTCGGCCCGGGGAGCTGTTTTTT. Encoded protein: CSVRSQGRPGELFF.

Many counts were recorded for this clonotype. V usage is TRBV12-3 or TRBV12-4 and J usage is TRBJ1-2; no clear D gene. The CDR3 runs 12 residues. Trimming shortened V by 2 bases and J by 7 bases, and 8 bases separated the two germline ends. Here the CDR3 reads CASSLSQLGYTF. The DNA for the CDR3 is TGTGCCAGCAGTTTATCCCAGCTTGGCTACACCTTC.

The chain joins TRBV5-1 to TRBJ2-3; the D gene is possibly TRBD1 (5 bases). The CDR3 length is 15 residues. Germline loops: CDR1 SGHRS, CDR2 YFSETQ. The V and J ends lost 4 bases and 7 bases respectively, with 19 bases between them. This CDR3 is CASSLNDNRRHTQYF. Here the CDR3 DNA reads TGCGCCAGCAGCCTAAACGACAACAGGAGACATACGCAGTATTTT.

The CDR3 spells CSARDHTRNTIYF. The CDR3 region has the DNA TGCAGTGCTAGAGATCATACGAGAAACACCATATATTTT. The rearrangement links TRBV20-1 to TRBJ1-3; no clear D. V lost 0 bases and J lost 5, with 8 bases in between. The CDR3 contains 13 residues. Germline values: CDR1 DFQATT, CDR2 SNEGSKA (reference sequence).

The V call is TRBV28, the J call TRBJ2-6, with D perhaps matching TRBD1 or TRBD2 (6 bases each). The CDR3 spans 17 residues. Germline-derived CDR1 and CDR2 are MDHEN and SYDVKM. V lost 5 bases and J lost 3, with 17 bases in between. The CDR3 DNA sequence: TGTGCCAGCAGTAAAGGGGGGCGCCGGGGTGGGGCCAACGTCCTGACTTTC. Its translation: CASSKGGRRGGANVLTF. The full variable domain, completed using reference TRBV28 and TRBJ2-6, is DVKVTQSSRYLVKRTGEKVFLECVQDMDHENMFWYRQDPGLGLRLIYFSYDVKMKEKGDIPEGYSVSREKKERFSLILESASTNQTSMYLCASSKGGRRGGANVLTFGAGSRLTVL.

The chain is built from TRBV7-2 and TRBJ2-3; D gene uncertain. Germline CDR1 and CDR2: SGHTA and FQGNSA. This CDR3 spans 15 amino acids. Trimming removed 1 base at V and 2 bases at J, with 10 bases between. Here the CDR3 reads CASSLGPSLTDTQYF. CDR3 sequence (DNA): TGTGCCAGCAGCTTAGGGCCCTCTCTCACAGATACGCAGTATTTT.

The J gene is TRBJ2-2, the V gene TRBV27; D not resolved. With 6 bases removed from V and 7 bases from J, the gap between germline ends came to 6 bases. The germline V gene encodes CDR1 MNHEY and CDR2 SMNVEV (reference sequence). This CDR3 comprises 11 residues. Here the CDR3 DNA reads TGTGCCAGCAGGGTGGGCGGGGAGCTGTTTTTT. Translating it yields CASRVGGELFF.

This clonotype showed up many times. V usage is TRBV5-6 and J usage is TRBJ2-1; TRBD2 matches at 7 bases. V lost 4 bases to trimming and J lost 10 bases; unmatched junction nucleotides: 11. The CDR3 contains 14 residues. CDR1 is SGHDT, CDR2 YYEEEE, per germline. CDR3 DNA sequence: TGTGCCAGCAGCACGGGACTACAGATAAGGGAGCAGTTCTTC. Translating gives CASSTGLQIREQFF.

The genes are TRBV11-1 and TRBJ2-3, with 11 bases that match TRBD2. After removal of 3 bases from V and 1 base from J, the junction contained 9 bases not matched to a gene. Per the germline V gene, CDR1 is SGHAT and CDR2 is FQDESV (reference sequence). This CDR3 has 18 amino acids. The CDR3 sequence is CASSFGSGGALGTDTQYF. The CDR3 DNA reads as TGTGCCAGCAGCTTTGGTAGCGGGGGGGCCCTCGGCACAGATACGCAGTATTTT.

Only a few counts were recorded for this clonotype. The chain carries TRBV6-1 and TRBJ1-1, with TRBD1 matching over 7 bases. Germline-derived CDR1 and CDR2 are MNHNS and SASEGT. The CDR3 sequence is 14 residues long. V trimming: 7 bases; J trimming: 5 bases; junction bases outside the gene matches: 10. CDR3 DNA sequence: TGTGCCAGCAACGAACAGGGGCGAGGGACTGAAGCTTTCTTT. This codes for CASNEQGRGTEAFF.

This clonotype showed up just a few times. The chain has TRBV6-5 and TRBJ2-1, with 10 bases matching TRBD1. Germline-derived CDR1 and CDR2 are MNHEY and SVGAGI. V lost 2 bases and J lost 8; bases outside the gene matches: 9. CDR3 length: 16 amino acids. The CDR3 region has the DNA TGTGCCAGCAGTTACCCGGGACAGGGGAAGGAGGATGAGCAGTTCTTC. Its protein is CASSYPGQGKEDEQFF.

The chain combines TRBV20-1 with TRBJ2-5, with 11 bases lining up with TRBD2. V dropped 5 bases and J dropped 2; count of bases not matched to a gene: 4. CDR1 and CDR2 (germline): DFQATT, SNEGSKA (reference sequence). CDR3 length equals 14 residues. The CDR3 nucleotides are TGCAGTGCTCGGGGGACTAGCGGACAAGAGACCCAGTACTTC. Translating gives CSARGTSGQETQYF.

This clonotype was picked up a small number of times. The rearrangement joins TRBV4-2 to TRBJ2-7; 10 bases agree with TRBD2. The CDR3 is made up of 17 amino acids. J lost 4 bases, V lost 0 bases, and 9 bases had no gene match. Looked up from germline, CDR1 is LGHNA and CDR2 is YNFKEQ. CDR3 nucleotide sequence: TGTGCCAGCAGCCAAGATCAGAATAGCGGGGGGACGTACGAGCAGTACTTC. Amino acids: CASSQDQNSGGTYEQYF.

This clonotype turned up a few times. The V and J genes are TRBV19 and TRBJ2-7, with a possible D match to TRBD1 (6 bases). The germline V gene encodes CDR1 LNHDA and CDR2 SQIVND (reference sequence). CDR3 length: 15 amino acids. Trimming removed 1 base from V and 4 bases from J, with 14 bases in between. The CDR3: CASSIAGQGRYEQYF. As DNA, the CDR3 is TGTGCCAGTAGTATAGCCGGGCAGGGGAGATACGAGCAGTACTTC.

This chain connects TRBV10-3 to TRBJ2-1; D call uncertain. The CDR3 length is 14 residues. In germline, CDR1 is ENHRY, CDR2 SYGVKD. V was shortened by 8 bases and J by 0 bases, with 11 bases between the two germline ends. CDR3 region: CAIAPGYSYNEQFF. The DNA of the CDR3 is TGTGCCATCGCTCCGGGCTACTCCTACAATGAGCAGTTCTTC.

This clonotype was seen a handful of times. V usage is TRBV6-1 and J usage is TRBJ2-3; 7 bases match TRBD2. V trimming: 7 bases; J trimming: 3 bases; junction bases outside the gene matches: 10. This CDR3 contains 15 residues. Germline CDR1 reads MNHNS; CDR2 reads SASEGT. This chain's CDR3 is CASTSGGRATDTQYF. CDR3 nucleotides: TGTGCCAGCACCTCGGGGGGAAGGGCTACAGATACGCAGTATTTT.

This clonotype was detected ten times or more. V and J are TRBV24-1 and TRBJ2-3, with D uncertain. The CDR3 has 11 amino acids. The germline CDR1 and CDR2 sequences are KGHDR and SFDVKD. The germline V and J ends were trimmed by 5 bases and 5 bases, with 4 bases remaining between them. The CDR3 bases are TGTGCCACCAGTGTCGGAGATACGCAGTATTTT. Translated, it gives CATSVGDTQYF.

This chain connects TRBV5-1 to TRBJ2-5; D may be TRBD1 or TRBD2 (5 bases each). Germline CDR1 is SGHRS and CDR2 is YFSETQ. V was cut by 0 bases and J by 2 bases, with 14 bases left in between. This CDR3 has 16 residues. The DNA for the CDR3 is TGCGCCAGCAGCTTGGTGTCCGGGACGGCGCAAGAGACCCAGTACTTC. It translates to CASSLVSGTAQETQYF.

The CDR3 nucleotides read TGTGCCAGCAGTTACTTCAAAGGCACTGAAGCTTTCTTT. It encodes CASSYFKGTEAFF. This sequence joins TRBV6-5 and TRBJ1-1; no definite D call. V was pared by 1 base and J by 4 bases, with 7 bases between. CDR1 MNHEY and CDR2 SVGAGI come from the germline V gene. The CDR3 length is 13 residues.

The chain couples TRBV6-1 to TRBJ2-3; 10 bases fit TRBD2. Per the germline V gene, CDR1 is MNHNS and CDR2 is SASEGT. Losses at the gene ends were 6 bases for V and 1 base for J; bases not matched to a gene: 10. The CDR3 length is 17 residues. DNA of the CDR3: TGTGCCAGCAGACGGACTAGCGGTTTACTTGGCACAGATACGCAGTATTTT. This encodes CASRRTSGLLGTDTQYF.

The chain employs TRBV4-1 and TRBJ2-1; tentatively, D is TRBD2 (6 bases). The CDR3 covers 18 residues. Trimming cost V 0 bases and J 5 bases, with 20 bases left between them. Per the germline V gene, CDR1 is MGHRA and CDR2 is YSYEKL. The CDR3 bases are TGCGCCAGCAGCCAAGATTACGGAGGGAAGACGGTCCACAATGAGCAGTTCTTC. Translation gives CASSQDYGGKTVHNEQFF.

This clonotype was detected only a few times. The V call is TRBV5-1, the J call TRBJ2-5; tentative D call: TRBD1 (5 bases). Germline V gives CDR1 SGHRS, CDR2 YFSETQ. This CDR3 has 16 residues. V dropped 0 bases and J dropped 1 base, with 13 bases sitting between them. CDR3 amino acids: CASSLVLQGVQETQYF. In nucleotides, the CDR3 is TGCGCCAGCAGCTTGGTCCTCCAGGGCGTCCAAGAGACCCAGTACTTC.

The rearrangement uses TRBV3-1 and TRBJ2-7; D not resolved. The CDR3 sequence is 14 residues long. Trimming pared 4 bases from V and 0 bases from J, leaving 10 bases between. Germline CDR1 and CDR2: LGHDT and YNNKEL (reference sequence). The CDR3 DNA sequence: TGTGCCAGCAGCCCCGTCCAATACTCCTACGAGCAGTACTTC. It encodes CASSPVQYSYEQYF.

The rearrangement uses TRBV5-1 and TRBJ1-6, with D unresolved. Germline CDR1 reads SGHRS; CDR2 reads YFSETQ. Trimming shortened V by 0 bases and J by 7 bases, and 14 bases separated the two germline ends. The CDR3 sequence is 16 residues long. The CDR3 DNA follows: TGCGCCAGCAGCTTGGTGGGCCACGCCGACAATTCACCCCTCCACTTT. It translates to CASSLVGHADNSPLHF.

This clonotype was seen a handful of times. The chain employs TRBV4-3 and TRBJ2-5; perhaps TRBD1 as D (5 bases). Germline-derived CDR1 and CDR2 are LGHNA and YSLEER. V was cut by 0 bases and J by 4 bases, with 12 bases left in between. This CDR3 region has 15 residues. This CDR3 reads CASSQEGARGETQYF. The DNA for the CDR3 is TGCGCCAGCAGCCAAGAAGGGGCTAGGGGAGAGACCCAGTACTTC.

V is TRBV20-1 and J is TRBJ1-1; a weak D match, TRBD1 (5 bases). Trimming took 1 base from V and 0 from J, leaving 12 bases between them. This CDR3 is built from 15 residues. The germline CDR1 and CDR2 sequences are DFQATT and SNEGSKA (reference sequence). CDR3 loop: CSARAGTFVNTEAFF. DNA for the CDR3: TGCAGTGCTAGAGCCGGGACCTTTGTGAACACTGAAGCTTTCTTT.

The chain employs TRBV20-1 and TRBJ2-3, with D hard to call. CDR1 and CDR2 from the germline V gene are DFQATT and SNEGSKA (reference sequence). V lost 4 bases, J lost 6 bases, and 8 bases lay in between. This CDR3 comprises 11 residues. The CDR3, as DNA: TGCAGTGCTATGTACTTGGATACGCAGTATTTT. This gives the protein CSAMYLDTQYF.

The gene calls are TRBV3-1 and TRBJ2-7, with TRBD1 identical over 7 bases. V shed 5 bases, J shed 6 bases, and the junction held 10 bases outside the gene matches. Germline CDR1 LGHDT, CDR2 YNNKEL (reference sequence). This CDR3 comprises 14 residues. CDR3 bases: TGTGCCAGCAGCTCGACAGGGATCTTGGGCGAGCAGTACTTC. The encoded protein is CASSSTGILGEQYF.